This T cell receptor beta chain emerged from a study of blood T cell repertoires in COVID-19. Methods used by the authors: Researchers report that nucleated cell counts were estimated from reference gene primer amplification. This table comes from immunoSEQ multiplex PCR, and its TCRdb copy is limited to in-frame clones, with some not included. V, J and clone size are those of that table, while D and trimming were read from the DNA. In the table there are 200,000 to 250,000 clones, 70% to 85% of which are singletons. The V gene lost 3 bases and the J gene lost 0 bases, with 8 bases spanning the gap. Per germline, CDR1 LNHDA and CDR2 SQIVND (reference sequence). The CDR3 sequence is 14 residues long.

This TCR was recovered from a woman of 80 years or more with acute or convalescent COVID-19. Sequenced material: peripheral blood. The gene calls are TRBV19 and TRBJ1-1; D unclear. The CDR3 region has the DNA TGTGCCAGTAGTATCGGCGGAATGAACACTGAAGCTTTCTTT. Translated: CASSIGGMNTEAFF.